These T cell receptor beta chains were read from a single sample in a study of blood T cell repertoires in COVID-19. This table comes from immunoSEQ multiplex PCR, and its TCRdb copy is limited to in-frame clones, with some not included. The table lists roughly 240,000 clones, 86% of them singletons. The sequenced sample consisted of peripheral blood. The receptors here all came from a woman under 40 who had recovered from COVID-19. The conserved cysteine and the conserved F or W are not part of the CDR3 here.

V gene: TRBV25-1
CDR3 protein: ASSFSGGAF

V gene: TRBV7-9
CDR3 protein: ASSEDKRPLH

V gene: TRBV12-3/TRBV12-4
CDR3 protein: ASRQEGETQY

V gene: TRBV7-2
CDR3 protein: ASSSPRGLLTDTQY

V gene: TRBV29-1
CDR3 protein: IATGEGYT

V gene: TRBV2
CDR3 protein: ASSVTSGGGTDTQY

V gene: TRBV15
CDR3 protein: ATSRATELNTEAF

V gene: TRBV4-1
CDR3 protein: ASSQVRDSGNEQF

V gene: TRBV5-6
CDR3 protein: ASSLEAGNTQY

V gene: TRBV6-5
CDR3 protein: ASFTRDRGSYEQY

V gene: TRBV24-1
CDR3 protein: ATSAPLRQGSYNEQF

V gene: TRBV6-2/TRBV6-3
CDR3 protein: ASSPLGASPFSYNEQF

V gene: TRBV19
CDR3 protein: ASYRGGNTIY

V gene: TRBV11-2
CDR3 protein: ASSQAGEYQETQY

V gene: TRBV11-2
CDR3 protein: ASSLGVLAETQY

V gene: TRBV18
CDR3 protein: ASSLLGPTDTEAF

V gene: TRBV6-5
CDR3 protein: ASRSQSEQY

V gene: TRBV6-6
CDR3 protein: ASSSLRAGGGTEAF

V gene: TRBV30
CDR3 protein: AWRGDRAGWYTEAF

V gene: TRBV15
CDR3 protein: ATSRADRPGANVLT

V gene: TRBV2
CDR3 protein: ASRGTGEGSNQPQH

V gene: TRBV3-1/TRBV3-2
CDR3 protein: ASSQDFGTGNPYEQY

V gene: TRBV7-9
CDR3 protein: ASSLDRGYGYT

V gene: TRBV5-8
CDR3 protein: ASSRGQSTGELF

V gene: TRBV20-1
CDR3 protein: SASSRGQETQY

V gene: TRBV6-5
CDR3 protein: ASSSVQDQPQH

V gene: TRBV5-1
CDR3 protein: ASSLAGTGNTGELF

V gene: TRBV5-4
CDR3 protein: ASSFDRNTEAF

V gene: TRBV4-1
CDR3 protein: ASSQTRLAGGGEQF

V gene: TRBV27
CDR3 protein: ASSPGILAKNIQY

V gene: TRBV19
CDR3 protein: ASGTGTVGTDTQY

V gene: TRBV6-5
CDR3 protein: ASSYTGFGDYGYT

V gene: TRBV20-1
CDR3 protein: SARVLVDQY

V gene: TRBV6-6
CDR3 protein: ASSYGYRQVNQPQH

V gene: TRBV30
CDR3 protein: AWSVYSNQPQH

V gene: TRBV3-1/TRBV3-2
CDR3 protein: ASSQEDYTDTQY

V gene: TRBV6-5
CDR3 protein: ASSAGQNYGYT

V gene: TRBV5-1
CDR3 protein: ASSPGQGLLLQETQY

V gene: TRBV3-1/TRBV3-2
CDR3 protein: ASSPTLGSWGYT

V gene: TRBV30
CDR3 protein: AWTPVGARLQETQY

V gene: TRBV6-2/TRBV6-3
CDR3 protein: ASSTLRTRAYYEQY

V gene: TRBV7-3
CDR3 protein: ASSRTGDGSNEQF

V gene: TRBV12-3/TRBV12-4
CDR3 protein: ASSSTTGHGAF

V gene: TRBV12-5
CDR3 protein: ASGLTLAGGGADTQY

V gene: TRBV15
CDR3 protein: ATSRVGQGYTDTQY